The 11 T cell receptor beta chains given below trace back to one sample, sequenced in a study of CD8 T cells in Susac syndrome (dated by TCRdb to between 2018 and 2020). Libraries were constructed by the immunoSEQ multiplex PCR assay. RNA was extracted using the RNeasy kit, and about 0.5 to 1 ug of the RNA was reverse transcribed with random hexamers. Using fastp trimming at Q25 and MiXCR clonotype assembly, TCRdb reanalyzed the public sequencing data and kept in-frame beta chains. Each record represents a unique CDR3 protein, reported with the most common genes and DNA among its rows. The sample yields 200,000 to 250,000 distinct CDR3 sequences; around 93% were counted once. Approximately 0.072% of the sample lies in the top ten. The sequencing sample was made of CD4+ T cells from PBMCs. Receptors originate from a human donor with multiple sclerosis.

In this sample, this clonotype turned up once. V gene TRBV24-1 combines with J gene TRBJ2-1; 13 bases map to TRBD2. Germline V gives CDR1 KGHDR, CDR2 SFDVKD. There are 18 residues in the CDR3. V dropped 1 base and J dropped 5; count of bases not matched to a gene: 7. The CDR3 DNA sequence: TGTGCCACCAGTGATTTCTATCGGACTAGCGGGGGCCACAATGAGCAGTTCTTC. It yields the protein CATSDFYRTSGGHNEQFF.

The CDR3 reads CASSTPGQGKETQYF. The CDR3 region has the DNA TGTGCCAGTAGTACCCCTGGACAGGGGAAAGAGACCCAGTACTTC. This sequence joins TRBV19 and TRBJ2-5, with 9 positions matching TRBD1. Looked up from germline, CDR1 is LNHDA and CDR2 is SQIVND (reference sequence). The CDR3 runs 15 residues. V was pared by 4 bases and J by 3 bases, with 6 bases of the junction left unmatched.

The table lists this clonotype with a count of one. The gene calls are TRBV29-1 and TRBJ2-3; D possibly corresponds to TRBD1 (6 bases). The ends were cut back, 5 bases at V and 1 base at J, with 10 bases in the middle. The CDR3 has 13 residues. Germline V gene lookup returns CDR1 SQVTM and CDR2 ANQGSEA. CDR3 protein: CSVTRTGTDTQYF. In DNA form, the CDR3 reads TGCAGCGTTACCCGGACAGGCACAGATACGCAGTATTTT.

The J gene is TRBJ1-2, the V gene TRBV19, with a weak D call TRBD1 (5 bases). CDR1 LNHDA and CDR2 SQIVND come from the germline V gene (reference sequence). V dropped 9 bases and J dropped 4 bases, with 9 bases sitting between them. The length of the CDR3 is 11 residues. The CDR3 here is CASLDSYGYTF. The CDR3 coding sequence is TGTGCCAGCCTAGACAGCTATGGCTACACCTTC.

The chain employs TRBV27 and TRBJ2-1; D perhaps matches TRBD2 (7 bases). V was cut by 3 bases and J by 7 bases, with 10 bases left in between. The CDR3 sequence is 13 residues long. Looked up from germline, CDR1 is MNHEY and CDR2 is SMNVEV (reference sequence). This chain's CDR3 is CASSFGGLNEQFF. Written as DNA, the CDR3 is TGTGCCAGCAGTTTCGGGGGGCTAAATGAGCAGTTCTTC.

The V gene is TRBV10-3, the J gene TRBJ2-3; no reliable D call. In germline, CDR1 is ENHRY, CDR2 SYGVKD. This CDR3 spans 14 amino acids. V lost 0 bases, J lost 4 bases, and 8 bases lay in between. The CDR3 loop reads CAISESGNPDTQYF. Here the CDR3 DNA reads TGTGCCATCAGTGAGTCGGGGAACCCAGATACGCAGTATTTT.

Concerning this clonotype itself: The DNA is left out, because the CDR3 cannot be placed on it with certainty; the CDR3 is given as TCRdb lists it. V gene TRBV7-5 combines with J gene TRBJ2-2; the table calls TRBD2, which could not be checked here. TRBV7-5 is recorded as a pseudogene. Including both end residues, the CDR3 is 18 amino acids long. The CDR3 region is CISVPEPEEREGTGELFF.

The gene calls are TRBV25-1 and TRBJ1-1; D call uncertain. Germline loops: CDR1 MGHDK, CDR2 SYGVNS. This CDR3 is 15 amino acids long. With 1 base removed from V and 1 base from J, the gap between germline ends came to 10 bases. Here the CDR3 DNA reads TGTGCCAGCAGTGAATTAGGGTCCGGGAACACTGAAGCTTTCTTT. Its translation is CASSELGSGNTEAFF.

This chain joins TRBV2 and TRBJ1-6; unclear D gene. V shed 0 bases and J shed 6 bases, with 9 bases lying between them. The CDR3 consists of 15 residues. Germline V gene sequence: CDR1 SNHLY, CDR2 FYNNEI. CDR3 in amino acids: CASSEAGWTNSPLHF. CDR3 in DNA: TGTGCCAGCAGTGAAGCGGGGTGGACTAATTCACCCCTCCACTTT.

The chain links TRBV29-1 to TRBJ1-6, with a tentative D call TRBD1 (5 bases). V lost 4 bases and J lost 6, with 10 bases in between. Germline lookup yields CDR1 SQVTM and CDR2 ANQGSEA. The CDR3 loop spans 13 amino acids. CDR3 sequence reads: CSVGDGANSPLHF. The CDR3 bases are TGCAGCGTTGGGGATGGGGCTAATTCACCCCTCCACTTT. Drawing the rest from reference TRBV29-1 and TRBJ1-6, the complete variable domain is SAVISQKPSRDICQRGTSLTIQCQVDSQVTMMFWYRQQPGQSLTLIATANQGSEATYESGFVIDKFPISRPNLTFSTLTVSNMSPEDSSIYLCSVGDGANSPLHFGNGTRLTVT.

The chain employs TRBV18 and TRBJ1-2, with TRBD1 matching over 8 bases. V dropped 4 bases and J dropped 6; count of bases not matched to a gene: 10. CDR1 is KGHSH and CDR2 is LQKENI in the germline V gene. The CDR3 is 15 amino acids. This CDR3 is CASSRPPTGVDGYTF. CDR3 coding DNA: TGTGCCAGCTCACGACCTCCGACAGGGGTGGATGGCTACACCTTC.